This T cell receptor (beta chain) was observed in a study of identical twins. Overall study findings and caveats: The presence of invariant MAIT and iNKT cells could partly confound analyses of zero-insertion sequences. Abundant cord blood beta clonotypes carried fewer insertions; memory repertoires showed none.

Template switching supplied a universal primer site; unique molecular identifiers were carried on the cDNA. TCRdb fed the 5' RACE reads into MiXCR, producing one record per CDR3 protein. Among roughly 200,000 distinct CDR3 sequences, around 6.8% were seen once, and the ten largest hold less than 2.5%. The CDR3 covers 14 residues. Trimming took 4 bases from V and 11 from J; bases not matched to a gene: 11. CDR1 and CDR2 (germline): SGHRS, YFSETQ. Only a few counts were recorded for this clonotype. Its specificity is unknown. The sample was also linked to a second study, of yellow fever vaccine responses in identical twins.

This chain links TRBV5-1 with TRBJ2-4, with 8 bases matching TRBD1. This TCR derives from a woman younger than 30 in good health. Sequenced sample: memory (CD45RO+) T cells sorted from blood. The CDR3 DNA sequence: TGCGCCAGCAGCCCAGGACAGGGCGGGAACGTTCAGTACTTC. Its protein is CASSPGQGGNVQYF.